Detailed here is one T cell receptor (beta chain). Its target is not known. The data were obtained in a study of blood T cells in healthy people across ages. General study findings and limits: Total diversity from one million sequenced T cells was likely underestimated. The fall in TCR beta diversity per million T cells was roughly linear with age.

Trimming pared 3 bases from V and 3 bases from J, leaving 13 bases between. Germline lookup yields CDR1 SGDLS and CDR2 YYNGEE. The CDR3 is made up of 15 amino acids. Donation came from healthy Caucasian individuals in Russia who were aged about 6 to 90. It was with a sample-barcoded 5' primer and a J-beta primer mix that a second PCR of roughly 7 to 12 cycles was run. TCRdb recomputed calls from the 5' RACE reads with MiXCR, one row per CDR3 protein. The sample lists roughly 700,000 distinct CDR3 sequences; over 45% were seen once. This TCR derives from a woman aged 60-75 years in good health. The sequencing input was blood. This chain connects TRBV9 to TRBJ2-1; D assignment may be TRBD1 or TRBD2 (5 bases each). The CDR3, as DNA: TGTGCCAGCAGCGCATCGGGGCTCATCTACAATGAGCAGTTCTTC. It translates to CASSASGLIYNEQFF. The whole variable domain, remainder taken from reference TRBV9 and TRBJ2-1, is DSGVTQTPKHLITATGQRVTLRCSPRSGDLSVYWYQQSLDQGLQFLIQYYNGEERAKGNILERFSAQQFPDLHSELNLSSLELGDSALYFCASSASGLIYNEQFFGPGTRLTVL.